Detailed here is one T cell receptor (beta chain). This clonotype appeared a few times. No cognate antigen has been identified for it. Base qualities are not recorded, but no much larger clone differs from it by a single base. What this sample's treatment or condition label stands for: live attenuated yellow fever vaccine strain. Two biological replicates of bulk PBMCs were collected at each blood-draw timepoint. A standard Ficoll-Paque protocol was used to isolate PBMCs from peripheral blood. RNA was extracted with TriZol from bulk PBMCs, CD4 and CD8 fractions, and dextramer-positive and dextramer-negative fractions. TCR cDNA was synthesized by 5'RACE template switching, which introduced a universal primer site and unique molecular identifiers. Priming for cDNA synthesis came from both the TCR alpha and TCR beta constant segments. Library amplification used two PCR steps, and the second PCR step added sample barcodes and sequencing adapters. Sequencing of libraries was done on Illumina HiSeq 2500 (2x100 bp) or NovaSeq (2x150 bp). The authors' pipeline ran thus. Reads were demultiplexed and collapsed into UMI consensus sequences with MIGEC, and V(D)J alignment was performed with MiXCR. Clonotypes responding to the vaccine were identified with edgeR on replicate PBMC samples, with the criteria of FDR below 0.01 and a log2 fold change above 5 up to day 15. Each bulk clonotype was labeled CD4 or CD8 based on which sequenced repertoire, CD4 or CD8, contained the clonotype at higher abundance. TCRdb itself trimmed the public reads at Q25 with fastp, ran MiXCR and retained productive beta chains. One record per CDR3 amino acid sequence lists the most common genes and DNA. None of the V and J calls come from the authors' own analysis; TCRdb made them. Present in this sample are about 500,000 distinct CDR3 sequences, less than 20% of which were seen just once. Around 16% of the sample lies in the top ten.

The entry originates in a study of T cells after yellow fever vaccination (dated by TCRdb to the late 2010s). The study in broad terms: The SMART-Seq v4 Ultra Low Input RNA kit was used to prepare libraries from fractions with low cell numbers. To track T-cell clones before and after primary and booster YFV17D yellow fever vaccination, bulk TCR alpha and beta repertoires were sequenced longitudinally. The cohort comprised two healthy male donors, one aged 18 to 29 and one aged 30 to 40 years. Blood samples were taken at several timepoints before and after primary and secondary immunization, and bulk PBMC replicates and cell subsets were isolated.

V and J are truncated by 3 bases and 2 bases respectively, leaving an intervening sequence of 14 bases. The germline V gene supplies CDR1 KGHDR and CDR2 SFDVKD. Taken from cysteine to phenylalanine, the CDR3 has 16 residues. Kept here is only the CDR3 DNA, which spans 48 bases and is read in frame from base 1. Points the paper makes about the study in general: The secondary T-cell response was found to be weaker but faster than the primary response, with a peak reached on day 5 rather than on day 15. Because only two donors were included in the study, the extent to which the findings can be generalized is limited. A small fraction of clonotypes appeared in both the CD4 and CD8 compartments, likely as a result of convergent recombination. Computational filtering was required because FACS-sorted repertoires could contain abundant contaminating clonotypes from the bulk population. After the booster, most of the clones that had expanded following primary vaccination were detected again (around 97% of CD4 and roughly 90% of CD8), which suggests that memory was broadly maintained.

The clonotype comes from a man aged 18 to 35 who received the YFV17D yellow fever vaccine. The rearrangement joined TRBV24-1 to TRBJ2-3; the D gene cannot be named for sure. This material consisted of PBMCs, taken 4 to 5 days after the first yellow fever vaccination. The CDR3 loop reads CATSDPRAKPTDTQYF. The DNA reads TGTGCCACCAGTGATCCGAGAGCAAAGCCCACAGATACGCAGTATTTT.